Reported below is one T cell receptor (beta chain). The data were taken from a study of cytomegalovirus exposure and HLA in healthy donors. The V end was cut by 0 bases, the J end by 1 base, with 9 bases between. The CDR3 runs 16 residues. Germline CDR1 and CDR2: LNHNV and YYDKDF (reference sequence). 13 Jbeta primers and 60 Vbeta primers were used for the PCR. Clones were sequenced by immunoSEQ multiplex PCR, and TCRdb holds only the in-frame ones, with some missing. This sample contains under 250,000 clones. What was sequenced was PBMCs. The receptor's source is a girl aged 2-9 years in good health and CMV-seropositive. The rearrangement uses TRBV15 and TRBJ2-2; TRBD2 is a possible D gene (5 bases). CDR3 sequence: CATSRDRGLNTGELFF. As DNA, the CDR3 is TGTGCCACCAGCAGAGATCGGGGATTGAACACCGGGGAGCTGTTTTTT.